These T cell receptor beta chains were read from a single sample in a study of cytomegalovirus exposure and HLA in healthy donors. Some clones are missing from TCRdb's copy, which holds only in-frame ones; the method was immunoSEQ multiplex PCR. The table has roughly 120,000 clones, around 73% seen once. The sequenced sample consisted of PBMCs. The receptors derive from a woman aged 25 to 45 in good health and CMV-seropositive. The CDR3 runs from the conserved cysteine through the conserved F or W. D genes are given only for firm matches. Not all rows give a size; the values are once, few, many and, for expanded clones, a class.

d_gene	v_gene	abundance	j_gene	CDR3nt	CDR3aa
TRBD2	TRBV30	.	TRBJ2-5	TGTGCCTGGGGCGGGACTAGCGAGGAGACCCAGTACTTC	CAWGGTSEETQYF
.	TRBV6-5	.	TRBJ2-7	TGTGCCAGCAGTCACGGAGCCTACGAGCAGTACTTC	CASSHGAYEQYF
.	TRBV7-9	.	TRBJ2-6	TGTGCCAGCAGTGACCCCCGGGACTTCCCATCTGGGGCCAACGTCCTGACTTTC	CASSDPRDFPSGANVLTF
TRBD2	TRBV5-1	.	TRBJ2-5	TGCGCCAGCAGCCCGGGACTAGTCGGCGAGACCCAGTACTTC	CASSPGLVGETQYF
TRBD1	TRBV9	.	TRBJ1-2	TGTGCCAGCAGTCTTCAGGGGGCGTTCTATGGCTACACCTTC	CASSLQGAFYGYTF
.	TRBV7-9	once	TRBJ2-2	TGTTCCAGCAGCTTCAATCCCAACCCGGGGATGAACACCGGGGAGCTGTTTTTT	CSSSFNPNPGMNTGELFF
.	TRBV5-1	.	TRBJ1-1	TGCGCCAGCAGCGTTTCAGGGGTTACTGAAGCTTTCTTT	CASSVSGVTEAFF
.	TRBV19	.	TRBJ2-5	TGTGCCAGTATCCTACCCCAGGGTAGTAAAGAGACCCAGTACTTC	CASILPQGSKETQYF
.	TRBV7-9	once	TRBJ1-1	TGTGCCAGCAACTTACAGGGCTTGAACACTGAAGCTTTCTTT	CASNLQGLNTEAFF
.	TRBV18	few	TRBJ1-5	TGTGCCAGCTCATCAGGCCGGCAATCCCAGCATTTT	CASSSGRQSQHF
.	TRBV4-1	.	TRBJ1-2	TGCGCCAGCAGCCAAGCCCGGGGTCGCGTTGACTATGGCTACACCTTC	CASSQARGRVDYGYTF
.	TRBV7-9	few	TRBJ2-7	TGTGCCAGCAGCGTTACATACGAGCAGTACTTC	CASSVTYEQYF
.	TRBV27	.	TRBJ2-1	TGTGCCAGCAGTTTATTAGGGAGCAATGAGCAGTTCTTC	CASSLLGSNEQFF
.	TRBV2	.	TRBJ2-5	TGTGCCAGCACCGGCGGGGTTACAGGAGGGGAAGAGACCCAGTACTTC	CASTGGVTGGEETQYF
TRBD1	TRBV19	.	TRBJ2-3	TGTGCCAGTAGTATATCGACAGGGGGGCCAGATACGCAGTATTTT	CASSISTGGPDTQYF
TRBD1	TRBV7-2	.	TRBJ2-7	TGTGCCAGCAGCTCCACCGGGACAGGGGGCGGTCTCTACGAGCAGTACTTC	CASSSTGTGGGLYEQYF
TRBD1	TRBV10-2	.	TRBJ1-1	TGCGCCAGCACGGGACAGGGTAGGGGTGAAGCTTTCTTT	CASTGQGRGEAFF
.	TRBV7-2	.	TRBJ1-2	TGTGCCAGCAGCCCCGCCGTGTTTAGCGATGGCTACACCTTC	CASSPAVFSDGYTF
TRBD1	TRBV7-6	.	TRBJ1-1	TGTGCCAGCAGCTTAATATCAGGGGGCGCGCGGACTGAAGCTTTCTTT	CASSLISGGARTEAFF
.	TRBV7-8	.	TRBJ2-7	TGTGCCAGCAGCTCCCCGTCCCTCGAGCAGTACTTC	CASSSPSLEQYF
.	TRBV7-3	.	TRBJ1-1	TGTGCCAGCAGCTCGTCGCGACAGCCTAACACTGAAGCTTTCTTT	CASSSSRQPNTEAFF
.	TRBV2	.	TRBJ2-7	TGTGCTAGCAAGCAGAAGGCGGCATACGAGCAGTACTTC	CASKQKAAYEQYF
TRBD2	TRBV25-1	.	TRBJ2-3	TGTGCCAGCAGTAAGCGCGGACTAGCGGGGGAGTCAGATACGCAGTATTTT	CASSKRGLAGESDTQYF
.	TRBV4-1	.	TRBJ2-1	TGCGCCAGCAGCCAACGCGGAACCCGGAGCTCCTACAATGAGCAGTTCTTC	CASSQRGTRSSYNEQFF
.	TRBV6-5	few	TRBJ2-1	TGTGCCAGCAGCTGGGGGCCGCAGAATGAGCAGTTCTTC	CASSWGPQNEQFF
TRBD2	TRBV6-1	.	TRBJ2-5	TGTGCCAGCAGCAATTCGGTAGCGGGGGCTGAGACCCAGTACTTC	CASSNSVAGAETQYF
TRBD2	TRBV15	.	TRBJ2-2	TGTGCCACCAGCAAAGGACTAGCGGACACCGGGGAGCTGTTTTTT	CATSKGLADTGELFF
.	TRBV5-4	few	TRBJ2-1	TGTGCCAGCAGCTTGGGGGGTGGACAGAACTCCTACAATGAGCAGTTCTTC	CASSLGGGQNSYNEQFF
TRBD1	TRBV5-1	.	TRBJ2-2	TGCGCCAGCAGCTTGAATCCCGGACAGGGGGGGAACACCGGGGAGCTGTTTTTT	CASSLNPGQGGNTGELFF
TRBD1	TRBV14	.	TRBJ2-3	TGTGCCAGCAGCAATACAGGGGTAACGCAGTATTTT	CASSNTGVTQYF
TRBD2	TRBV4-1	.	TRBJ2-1	TGCGCCAGCAGCCCTGGGACTAGCGTATACAATGAGCAGTTCTTC	CASSPGTSVYNEQFF
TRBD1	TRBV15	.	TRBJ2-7	TGTGCCACCAGCAGAGGGGTAGACAGGGCCTACGAGCAGTACTTC	CATSRGVDRAYEQYF
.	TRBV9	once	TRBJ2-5	TGTGCCAGCAGCGGTGGGACTCCCGTTCAAGTTGAGACCCAGTACTTC	CASSGGTPVQVETQYF
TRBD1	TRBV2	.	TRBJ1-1	TGTGCCAGCAGCGGGACAGGGATGAACACTGAAGCTTTCTTT	CASSGTGMNTEAFF
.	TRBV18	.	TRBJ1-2	TGTGCCAGCTCACCTCAGGGCGGGGCCCTCTATGGCTACACCTTC	CASSPQGGALYGYTF
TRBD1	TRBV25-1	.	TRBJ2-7	TGTGCCACTAGCAGCTCGGACAGGGTCTACGAGCAGTACTTC	CATSSSDRVYEQYF
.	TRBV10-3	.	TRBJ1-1	TGTGCCAAACGGACGGGAGCGAGCACTGAAGCTTTCTTT	CAKRTGASTEAFF
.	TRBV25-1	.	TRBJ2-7	TGTGCCAGCAGCACGGGCTACGAGCAGTACTTC	CASSTGYEQYF
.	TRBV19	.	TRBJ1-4	TGTGCCAGTAGTTTCCAGGGTCTTTTGGATGAAAAACTGTTTTTT	CASSFQGLLDEKLFF
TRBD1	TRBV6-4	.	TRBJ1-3	TGTGCCAGCCCGGACACAGGGGGAGGAAACACCATATATTTT	CASPDTGGGNTIYF
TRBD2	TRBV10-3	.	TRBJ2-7	TGTGCCACGACCTGGGAGGCGGGAGGTAACGAGCAGTACTTC	CATTWEAGGNEQYF
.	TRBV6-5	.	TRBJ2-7	TGTGCCAGCAGTTACCATGTCAGCTCCTACGAGCAGTACTTC	CASSYHVSSYEQYF
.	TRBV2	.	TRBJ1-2	TGTGCCAGCAGAGATCAGGGCTACTACACCTTC	CASRDQGYYTF
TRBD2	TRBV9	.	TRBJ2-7	TGTGCCAGCAGCCCCGGAGGGGGTGGGACTAGCGGGGAGCAGTACTTC	CASSPGGGGTSGEQYF
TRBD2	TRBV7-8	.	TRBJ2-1	TGTGCCAGCAGCCCAGGACTAGCGGGGGGCCACCTCTACAATGAGCAGTTCTTC	CASSPGLAGGHLYNEQFF
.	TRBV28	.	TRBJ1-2	TGTGCCAGCAGTTCGCAGGTCTATGGCTACACCTTC	CASSSQVYGYTF
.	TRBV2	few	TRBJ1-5	TGTGCCAGCAGTGATTCAAGGGCGGGTCAGCCCCAGCATTTT	CASSDSRAGQPQHF
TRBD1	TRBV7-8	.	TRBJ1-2	TGTGCCAGCAGCTTATACGGACAGGGGGCGGATGGCTACACCTTC	CASSLYGQGADGYTF
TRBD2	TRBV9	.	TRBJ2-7	TGTGCCAGCAGCGTTAGCGGGGAGATCTACGAGCAGTACTTC	CASSVSGEIYEQYF
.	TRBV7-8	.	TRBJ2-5	TGTGCCAGCAGCCCCAGTGAGGTCGGACAACGGGAGACCCAGTACTTC	CASSPSEVGQRETQYF
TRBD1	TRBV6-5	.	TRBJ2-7	TGTGCCAGCAGCAGGGGGTACGAGCAGTACTTC	CASSRGYEQYF
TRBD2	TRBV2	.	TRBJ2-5	TGTGCCAGCAGGGATAGCGGGGGTCAATCAGAGACCCAGTACTTC	CASRDSGGQSETQYF
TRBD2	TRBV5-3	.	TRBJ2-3	TGTGCCACGACAAGAACCAAGCGGGAGGAATGCACAGATACGCAGTATTTT	CATTRTKREECTDTQYF
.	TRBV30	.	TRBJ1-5	TGTGCCTGGAGTGTAGGCGGACAGTTCGAGCCCCAGCATTTT	CAWSVGGQFEPQHF
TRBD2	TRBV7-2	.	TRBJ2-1	TGTGCCAGCAGCTCTCTGATGGAGCGGGGTGACCTCAATGAGCAGTTCTTC	CASSSLMERGDLNEQFF
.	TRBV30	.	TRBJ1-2	TGTGCCTGGAGTGCCCAACAGGGTTATGGCTACACCTTC	CAWSAQQGYGYTF
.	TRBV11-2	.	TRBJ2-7	TGTGCCAGCAGCTTCTATAGCGGTTACTCCTACGAGCAGTACTTC	CASSFYSGYSYEQYF
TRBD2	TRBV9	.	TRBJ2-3	TGTGCCAGCAGCGTACCACTAGCGGGAGGTCTCCCAGATACGCAGTATTTT	CASSVPLAGGLPDTQYF
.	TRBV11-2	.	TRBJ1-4	TGTGCCAGCAGCCTCGGGGGTACTAATGAAAAACTGTTTTTT	CASSLGGTNEKLFF